This T cell receptor (beta chain) was sequenced for a study of identical twins. Via MiXCR, TCRdb re-called the 5' RACE reads, giving one row per CDR3 protein. The sample holds a few hundred thousand distinct CDR3 sequences, more than 6.5% seen once. This clonotype was seen only a few times. The sample was also linked to a second study, of yellow fever vaccine responses in identical twins.

Source material: memory (CD45RO+) T cells sorted from blood. This receptor was identified in a woman between 18 and 29 years old in good health.

CDR3 amino acids: CASSDLHTGGDYGYTF. In DNA, the CDR3 is TGTGCCAGCAGTGACCTACATACAGGGGGGGACTATGGCTACACCTTC. The genes are TRBV28 and TRBJ1-2; 8 bases are shared with TRBD1. Germline assignment: CDR1 MDHEN and CDR2 SYDVKM. The CDR3 runs 16 residues. V shed 5 bases and J 3 bases; nucleotides not matched to a gene: 11.